This T cell receptor (beta chain) originates from a study of T cells after yellow fever vaccination. This clonotype has just a few counts. Its antigen is still unknown. The DNA is left out, because the CDR3 cannot be placed on it with certainty; the CDR3 is given as TCRdb lists it. One entry per CDR3 protein results from TCRdb running MiXCR on the 5' RACE reads. The sample consists of some 560,000 distinct CDR3 sequences, about 19% of them appearing once. Broader study findings: Repertoires sorted by FACS could include abundant clonotypes that are contaminants from the bulk population. Overall, a small share of clonotypes was seen in both CD4 and CD8 compartments.

The CDR3 length equals 13 residues, ends included. CDR1 is SGHTA, CDR2 FQGTGA, per germline. The genes are TRBV7-3 and TRBJ2-1. The sequence came from a man younger than 45 who received the YFV17D yellow fever vaccine. The sequencing here drew on PBMCs, taken 15 days after the yellow fever booster vaccination. CDR3 sequence: CASSFFGEDEQFF.